This passage covers 7 T cell receptor beta chains from one sample sequenced in a study of T cell responses to AZD1222 COVID-19 vaccine. This table comes from immunoSEQ multiplex PCR, and its TCRdb copy is limited to in-frame clones, with some not included. Of fewer than 120,000 clones in the sample, about 95% were seen once. This material consisted of peripheral blood, taken 28 days after the second AZD1222 dose. The receptors stem from an adult who received the AZD1222 COVID-19 vaccine.

This chain joins TRBV18 and TRBJ1-2, with a possible D match to TRBD1 (5 bases). Germline CDR1 reads KGHSH; CDR2 reads LQKENI. V dropped 3 bases and J dropped 2 bases, with 13 bases sitting between them. There are 15 residues in the CDR3. The CDR3 region has the DNA TGTGCCAGCTCACCCGATCCAGGGCGAAACTATGGCTACACCTTC. Its translation: CASSPDPGRNYGYTF.

This rearrangement joins TRBV27 to TRBJ1-2, with TRBD1 as a possible D gene (5 bases). Germline-derived CDR1 and CDR2 are MNHEY and SMNVEV (reference sequence). V was cut by 5 bases and J by 6 bases, with 13 bases left in between. This CDR3 comprises 13 residues. The CDR3 spells CASSPAGLHGYTF. DNA for the CDR3: TGTGCCAGCAGTCCCGCGGGACTCCATGGCTACACCTTC.

The chain combines TRBV6-2 or TRBV6-3 with TRBJ1-4, with D uncertain. The ends were cut back, 5 bases at V and 1 base at J, with 8 bases in the middle. Germline V gene data show CDR1 as MNHEY and CDR2 as SVGEGT. The CDR3 is made up of 14 amino acids. CDR3 in amino acids: CASSTRKTNEKLFF. Written as DNA, the CDR3 is TGTGCCAGCAGTACTCGGAAAACTAATGAAAAACTGTTTTTT.

The V call is TRBV7-2, the J call TRBJ2-7; D unresolved. This CDR3 comprises 16 residues. CDR1 SGHTA and CDR2 FQGNSA come from the germline V gene. Trimming stripped 1 base from V and 4 bases from J, with 17 bases between. DNA of the CDR3: TGTGCCAGCAGCTTAGTAACCGGACGTAGTAGTTACGAGCAGTACTTC. It yields the protein CASSLVTGRSSYEQYF.

This chain uses TRBV5-4 with TRBJ2-3; no reliable D call. CDR3 length equals 16 residues. V lost 3 bases, J lost 0 bases, and 14 bases lay in between. In germline, CDR1 is SGHNT, CDR2 YYREEE (reference sequence). CDR3 bases: TGTGCCAGCAGCTCCTTTCGGCCGATTAGCACAGATACGCAGTATTTT. Translating it yields CASSSFRPISTDTQYF.

The chain couples TRBV18 to TRBJ2-7; TRBD1 agrees at 9 bases. Per germline, CDR1 KGHSH and CDR2 LQKENI. The length of the CDR3 is 17 residues. J gave up 5 bases and V 0 bases, and 11 bases lay outside the gene matches. CDR3 amino acids: CASSPPGQGGGADEQYF. CDR3 coding DNA: TGTGCCAGCTCACCACCGGGACAGGGAGGGGGAGCCGACGAGCAGTACTTC.

The DNA for the CDR3 is TGTGCCAGCAGTTTAGCGGGGGCCTCCTTTAGCACAGATACGCAGTATTTT. It specifies CASSLAGASFSTDTQYF. The chain carries TRBV27 and TRBJ2-3; the D gene is possibly TRBD2 (7 bases). The V end lost 2 bases, the J end lost 0 bases, and 15 bases lay between the germline ends. Germline V gene data show CDR1 as MNHEY and CDR2 as SMNVEV (reference sequence). There are 17 residues in the CDR3.